The TCR beta chain described here comes from a study of T cell responses to AZD1222 COVID-19 vaccine (TCRdb year 2021). Broadly, across the study: AZD1222 recipients whose second dose came at about 4 weeks and those whose second dose came at about 12 weeks were combined into one group, since spike-specific TCR depth and breadth did not differ between the two schedules. A total of 233 trial participants underwent TCR sequencing, of whom roughly 210 had received two doses of AZD1222 and roughly 26 had received two doses of the MenACWY control vaccine. Enrollment into the trials was organized by age into subgroups of 18-55, 56-69 and 70-plus years, and those subgroups contained roughly 160, 29 and 62 TCR-sequenced participants, respectively.

Taken with the paper, the label for time point translates to: baseline before first vaccination. Vaccinee samples came from UK trials COV001 and COV002, including a single-blind randomized controlled phase 2/3 trial of AZD1222 (ChAdOx1 nCoV-19) in healthy adults. Trial participant PBMC samples were collected at day 0 and day 28 after the second dose for TCRbeta chain sequencing. General findings and caveats noted by the study authors: A significant rise in spike-specific TCR breadth and depth was observed after two AZD1222 doses relative to day 0 and relative to MenACWY recipients. Because no day 14 peak-response samples were available, the repertoires could be characterized only after the peak T cell response. In the small 56-69-year group, the increase in depth fell short of significance, most likely because of low power. Reportedly, close to half of the unique spike-specific TCRs recognized epitopes lying outside the regions that are mutated in the B.1.351 and B.1.1.7 variants. Conclusions about previously exposed vaccinees are limited because only six or seven AZD1222 recipients were SARS-CoV-2 seropositive at baseline. The vaccine-associated CD4 TCRs covered the entire spike protein, and the dominant responses fell in regions 160-218 and 743-854. Most participants were white British and females outnumbered males, and the authors suggested that clonal diversity may have been underestimated.

Turning to this clone: It lacks a known antigen. Within one base of it there is no much larger clone, and no base qualities were kept.

The CDR3 regions of human TCRbeta chains were subjected to immunosequencing. The authors processed their data as follows. TCRs in the repertoires were matched against a reference library of SARS-CoV-2-specific TCRs that had been generated with the MIRA antigen-specificity platform. Breadth was defined as the fraction of unique TCRs that were SARS-CoV-2-associated. Depth was defined as the fraction of total T cells that were SARS-CoV-2-associated. Using the MIRA data, each spike-specific TCR was assigned both to the spike region to which the TCR was reactive and to a CD4 or CD8 class. Log10-transformed breadth and depth values were compared by one-way ANOVA with Sidak's multiple comparisons tests. Imported from immuneACCESS, the table was reduced by TCRdb to in-frame sequences with V and J called. These copies leave out some clones; in studies compared against another copy, an unresolved V gene accounts for under half, and the cause of the remainder is not known. The V and J calls and clone size were taken over from that table, and D and trimming were inferred from the DNA. Here the sample has about 140,000 clones; around 92% occur a single time. Approximately 3.1% of the sample rests with the top ten.

V loses 8 bases of germline sequence and J loses 7 bases, and the interval between the two ends is 12 bases. Based on the germline V gene, the CDR1 and CDR2 sequences are MDHEN and SYDVKM. Taken from cysteine to phenylalanine, the CDR3 has 11 residues. Only CDR3 DNA remains: 33 bases, in frame from the first base. Recombination joined TRBV28 with TRBJ2-7; the D gene is perhaps TRBD1, on 6 matching bases. The TCR sequence derives from an adult in good health. The specimen was peripheral blood, collected on day 0 of AZD1222 vaccination. The CDR3 amino acid sequence is: CASGQSLEQYF. The DNA sequence reads TGTGCCAGCGGACAGTCCCTGGAGCAGTACTTC.